This TCR beta chain emerged from a study of blood T cell repertoires in COVID-19. Study in general: Spain, Italy and the United States supplied samples that represented acute and convalescent COVID-19. T cells, B-cell-depleted T cells, or PBMCs supplied cDNA or gDNA.

There are 15 residues in the CDR3. CDR1 is MNHEY, CDR2 SMNVEV, per germline (reference sequence). V lost 0 bases to trimming and J lost 2 bases, with 11 bases between them. As processed by the authors: Reference gene primer amplification gave nucleated cell count estimates. Profiled with immunoSEQ multiplex PCR; TCRdb holds only in-frame clones, not every one. The V and J calls and clone size come from that table; D and trimming were worked out from the DNA. Among approximately 360,000 clones, nearly 90% were seen once, and the ten largest hold around 6.3%. What was sequenced was peripheral blood. This chain links TRBV27 with TRBJ2-7; D is perhaps TRBD1 (6 bases). This sequence was found in a man in his late teens or twenties with active or convalescent COVID-19. CDR3 sequence: CASSLSSQGPYEQYF. The DNA for the CDR3 is TGTGCCAGCAGTTTATCGAGTCAGGGGCCCTACGAGCAGTACTTC.